Sequencing of this T cell receptor beta chain was carried out in a study of a mutant IDH1 vaccine in newly diagnosed glioma. The germline CDR1 and CDR2 sequences are LGHNA and YSLEER. Trimming took 1 base from V and 1 from J, leaving 11 bases between them. The CDR3 runs to 15 residues. Worth noting for this clone: Its antigen is as yet unknown.

Stated time point: week 35, safety follow-up. Doses of 300 ug of mutant IDH1 20-mer peptide were given with topical imiquimod. Across weeks 1, 3, 5, 7, 11, 15, 19 and 23, patients received a vaccination each time, eight in all. The donors' diagnosis was new WHO grade 3 or 4 astrocytoma that was IDH1-mutant and ATRX-lost. Repertoires were generated with immunoSEQ multiplex PCR, while TCRdb's copy carries only in-frame clones and drops some. The data show about 56,000 clones, roughly nine tenths seen once. The sequence derives from a man aged 35 to 55 with glioma. The sample consisted of PBMCs, taken from a glioma patient whose treatment included an IDH1 peptide vaccine. This sequence joins TRBV4-3 and TRBJ2-7; D gene uncertain. In nucleotides, the CDR3 is TGCGCCAGCAGCCAAGCTTTCGCAGTTTCCTACGAGCAGTACTTC. Translating it yields CASSQAFAVSYEQYF.